This record covers a single T cell receptor beta chain. The data originate from a study of blood T cell repertoires in COVID-19. Study in general: In each case, the material was cDNA or gDNA derived from T cells, B-cell-depleted T cells, or PBMCs.

Cohorts were determined from participant-reported clinical history. Cohort 3 donors counted as recovered after two negative PCRs, clearance, or resolved symptoms. V was pared by 4 bases and J by 6 bases, with 19 bases between. Germline V gives CDR1 LGHDT, CDR2 YNNKEL (reference sequence). This CDR3 region has 15 residues. Authors' data handling: Estimated nucleated cell counts came from reference gene primer amplification. Clones were read by immunoSEQ multiplex PCR, and TCRdb kept only the in-frame ones, dropping some. The D gene and trimming were derived from the DNA, and the V and J assignments and clone size from that table. Found here are 130,000 or so clones, approximately 80% of them singletons; the top ten hold 9.2%.

Sequenced: PBMCs or T cells enriched from blood (not recorded which). The receptor was isolated from a man over 45 who had recovered from COVID-19. The rearrangement uses TRBV3-1 (or the pseudogene TRBV3-2) and TRBJ2-7; maybe TRBD1 (6 bases). This CDR3 reads CASSRVPGVPSEQYF. CDR3 nucleotides: TGTGCCAGCAGCCGAGTCCCAGGGGTTCCTTCCGAGCAGTACTTC.